This TCR beta chain was observed in a study of PD-1 blockade in classical Hodgkin lymphoma. Study conclusions and caveats: Complete responders' baseline diversity resembled that of newly diagnosed patients. Newly diagnosed patients were reported to exhibit reduced baseline TCR diversity relative to healthy donors. Patients who began taking nivolumab under 1 year after ASCT were left out.

No patient escaped relapse after autologous stem cell transplantation, and brentuximab vedotin exposure varied. Of note for this clone: Its antigen is currently unknown.

The repertoire was sequenced with immunoSEQ multiplex PCR; TCRdb's copy has only in-frame clones and lacks some. The sample has 35,000 to 45,000 clones; 88% are singletons. The V end lost 0 bases, the J end lost 8 bases, and 11 bases lay between the germline ends. The V gene's germline CDR1 is SGHDT and CDR2 YYEEEE. The CDR3 runs 14 residues. The receptor was derived from a human donor with classical Hodgkin lymphoma. Sequenced here: peripheral blood mononuclear cells (PBMCs), sampled before the second cycle of nivolumab. The V and J genes are TRBV5-6 and TRBJ1-4; no definite D call. The CDR3 DNA sequence: TGTGCCAGCAGCTTGGATGGGGATGGGGAAAAACTGTTTTTT. Translated, it gives CASSLDGDGEKLFF.